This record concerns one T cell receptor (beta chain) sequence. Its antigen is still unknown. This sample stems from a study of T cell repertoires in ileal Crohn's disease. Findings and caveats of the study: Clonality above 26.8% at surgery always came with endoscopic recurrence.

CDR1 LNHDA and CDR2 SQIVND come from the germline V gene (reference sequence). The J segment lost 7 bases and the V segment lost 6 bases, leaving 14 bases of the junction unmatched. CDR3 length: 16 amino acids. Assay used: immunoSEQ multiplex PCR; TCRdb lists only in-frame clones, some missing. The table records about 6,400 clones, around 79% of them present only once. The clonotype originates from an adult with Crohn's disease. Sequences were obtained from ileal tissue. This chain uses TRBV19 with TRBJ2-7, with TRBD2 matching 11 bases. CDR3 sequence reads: CASSRPRLAGTEEQYF. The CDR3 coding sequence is TGTGCCAGTAGCAGACCACGACTAGCGGGAACGGAGGAGCAGTACTTC.